This TCR beta chain came from a study of cytomegalovirus exposure and HLA in healthy donors. Whole-study context: The 95 to 150 validation repertoires used a platform that matched the one used for the approximately 700 first-cohort repertoires, as a later analysis reported.

Clones were read by immunoSEQ multiplex PCR, and TCRdb kept only the in-frame ones, dropping some. The sample lists 50,000 to 65,000 clones, about 96% occurring once. The validation cohort, a group of 120 subjects, included the donors and was separate from the approximately 650-subject first cohort. Points from the study as a whole: Cytomegalovirus status was reportedly diagnosed by the classifier with high sensitivity and specificity. CMV antigen specificity of a few CMV-associated chains was confirmed in vitro.

CDR1 and CDR2 from the germline V gene are SGDLS and YYNGEE. The germline V and J ends were trimmed by 3 bases and 6 bases, with 21 bases remaining between them. This CDR3 region has 17 residues. Remarks on this clone: Its antigen is unknown.

V and J are TRBV9 and TRBJ2-2, with D possibly being TRBD1 (6 bases). Sequenced: PBMCs. The sequence was collected from a woman aged 18-35 years in good health and CMV-seronegative. The DNA of the CDR3 is TGTGCCAGCAGCGCCCCAAGGACAGCGACCTCGCCCGGGGAGCTGTTTTTT. Its translation is CASSAPRTATSPGELFF.